The clone carrying this T cell receptor (beta chain) was seen many times. Its matching antigen is unknown. The CDR3 covers 11 residues. Per germline, CDR1 DFQATT and CDR2 SNEGSKA (reference sequence). With 6 bases removed from V and 3 bases from J, the gap between germline ends came to 9 bases. The entry originates in a study of identical twins. Study findings and constraints: Excess low generation probability was seen in twin-shared out-of-frame alpha sequences.

The authors used template switching to add a universal primer site and gave cDNA unique molecular identifiers. TCRdb independently ran MiXCR on the 5' RACE reads; one entry per CDR3 protein. The sample yields roughly 1.6 million distinct CDR3 sequences, about 30% seen once. Sequencing was carried out using cord blood. The rearrangement joins TRBV20-1 to TRBJ2-7; D ambiguous. The source is a newborn girl in good health. CDR3 coding DNA: TGCAGTGCCCCGAGTGACTACGAGCAGTACTTC. It yields the protein CSAPSDYEQYF.